These 24 T cell receptor beta chains share one sample of origin, sequenced in a study of PD-1 blockade in classical Hodgkin lymphoma. Time point reported: newly diagnosed, previously untreated cHL patient sample. The assay was immunoSEQ multiplex PCR, and TCRdb's table has in-frame clones only and misses some. This table holds tens of thousands of clones, roughly 92% found once. Specimen: peripheral blood mononuclear cells (PBMCs). The receptor source for this set is a human donor with classical Hodgkin lymphoma.

The rearrangement uses TRBV9 and TRBJ1-2, with 7 bases that match TRBD1. V shed 1 base and J 5 bases; nucleotides not matched to a gene: 8. The germline gives CDR1 SGDLS, CDR2 YYNGEE. The CDR3 is 15 amino acids. The DNA of the CDR3 is TGTGCCAGCAGCGTATTCCCGGCAGGGGGGTATGGCTACACCTTC. Translation: CASSVFPAGGYGYTF.

This rearrangement joins TRBV5-1 to TRBJ2-3; weak D call: TRBD2 (6 bases). Germline CDR1 and CDR2: SGHRS and YFSETQ. The CDR3 contains 14 residues. Deletions cut 1 base from V and 4 bases from J, with 10 bases between. CDR3 nucleotide sequence: TGCGCCAGCAGCTTGAGACTAGACGCAGATACGCAGTATTTT. Its protein product is CASSLRLDADTQYF.

This clone came up once. The chain couples TRBV15 to TRBJ2-1; perhaps TRBD2 as D (5 bases). The germline gives CDR1 LNHNV, CDR2 YYDKDF (reference sequence). The CDR3 has 14 amino acids. Trimming removed 9 bases at V and 2 bases at J, with 14 bases between. The CDR3 nucleotides read TGTGCCACAATTGGACTTTTGCCCTACAATGAGCAGTTCTTC. It is translated as CATIGLLPYNEQFF. Using reference TRBV15 and TRBJ2-1 for the parts outside the CDR3, the full variable domain is DAMVIQNPRYQVTQFGKPVTLSCSQTLNHNVMYWYQQKSSQAPKLLFHYYDKDFNNEADTPDNFQSRRPNTSFCFLDIRSPGLGDTAMYLCATIGLLPYNEQFFGPGTRLTVL.

The chain is built from TRBV18 and TRBJ2-2; D gene ambiguous. CDR1 is KGHSH and CDR2 is LQKENI in the germline V gene. With 5 bases removed from V and 5 bases from J, the gap between germline ends came to 6 bases. This CDR3 region has 12 residues. The chain's CDR3 is CASSTRTGELFF. In DNA form, the CDR3 reads TGTGCCAGCTCAACACGGACCGGGGAGCTGTTTTTT.

The chain couples TRBV5-1 to TRBJ1-5; D is possibly TRBD1 (5 bases). Trimming pared 0 bases from V and 5 bases from J, leaving 6 bases between. Germline V lookup: CDR1 SGHRS, CDR2 YFSETQ. CDR3 length: 13 amino acids. The CDR3 DNA sequence: TGCGCCAGCAGCTTGGTGGGGGATCAGCCCCAGCATTTT. Residues: CASSLVGDQPQHF.

This clone has just one count. The rearrangement joins TRBV5-1 to TRBJ2-1; D remains unclear. V was clipped by 1 base and J by 0 bases, with 11 bases between them. This CDR3 region has 16 residues. The germline CDR1 and CDR2 sequences are SGHRS and YFSETQ. This chain's CDR3 is CASSLPPGRSYNEQFF. The CDR3 nucleotides are TGCGCCAGCAGCTTGCCGCCAGGCCGCTCCTACAATGAGCAGTTCTTC.

This chain uses TRBV7-9 with TRBJ2-1; 12 positions agree with TRBD2. The CDR3 runs to 13 residues. Germline trimming cut 10 bases from V and 5 bases from J; bases unmatched to any gene: 3. In germline, CDR1 is SEHNR, CDR2 FQNEAQ (reference sequence). The CDR3 spells CAIRLAGDNEQFF. For the CDR3, the DNA is TGTGCCATTCGACTAGCGGGAGACAATGAGCAGTTCTTC.

The chain recombines TRBV7-2 with TRBJ2-7, with D perhaps TRBD1 or TRBD2 (5 bases each). The CDR3 consists of 13 residues. The germline V gene encodes CDR1 SGHTA and CDR2 FQGNSA. V was pared by 3 bases and J by 3 bases, with 9 bases between. CDR3 bases: TGTGCCAGCAGCTTTCAGAGGGGCTACGAGCAGTACTTC. It translates to CASSFQRGYEQYF.

J is TRBJ2-2 and V is TRBV18; D gene unclear. CDR1 and CDR2 from the germline V gene are KGHSH and LQKENI. The CDR3 length is 14 residues. V lost 2 bases and J lost 2, with 6 bases in between. CDR3 loop: CASSPGANTGELFF. DNA for the CDR3: TGTGCCAGCTCACCAGGAGCTAACACCGGGGAGCTGTTTTTT.

The chain recombines TRBV30 with TRBJ1-1; 8 bases are shared with TRBD1. Germline CDR1 GTSNPN, CDR2 SVGIG (reference sequence). V lost 4 bases to trimming and J lost 3 bases; unmatched junction nucleotides: 4. The CDR3 sequence is 13 residues long. The DNA for the CDR3 is TGTGCCTGGAAGGGACAGGCCGACACTGAAGCTTTCTTT. Encoded protein: CAWKGQADTEAFF.

This sequence joins TRBV6-1 and TRBJ2-7, with TRBD2 identical over 9 bases. The CDR3 totals 15 residues. With 5 bases clipped from V and 0 bases from J, the junction kept 5 bases outside the gene matches. Looked up from germline, CDR1 is MNHNS and CDR2 is SASEGT. The DNA for the CDR3 is TGTGCCAGCAGTTTGACGACTAGCGGCTCCTACGAGCAGTACTTC. It encodes CASSLTTSGSYEQYF.

Only a few counts were recorded for this clone. The V and J genes are TRBV11-2 and TRBJ2-7; tentative D call: TRBD1 (6 bases). Trimming left V 5 bases short and J 3 bases short, with 23 bases between. Per the germline V gene, CDR1 is SGHAT and CDR2 is FQNNGV. The CDR3 is 17 amino acids. The CDR3 region is CASSHPSILGQYYEQYF. CDR3 DNA sequence: TGTGCCAGCAGCCATCCAAGTATACTAGGACAGTACTACGAGCAGTACTTC.

A single count supports this clone. The CDR3 is CASSLISGRTPYNEQFF. In DNA form, the CDR3 reads TGCGCCAGCAGCTTGATAAGCGGGAGAACCCCCTACAATGAGCAGTTCTTC. The rearrangement joins TRBV5-1 to TRBJ2-1, with TRBD2 matching 8 bases. The length of the CDR3 is 17 residues. The ends lost 1 base at V and 2 bases at J; junction bases unmatched: 8. Germline V CDR1 and CDR2: SGHRS, YFSETQ.

The chain joins TRBV7-8 to TRBJ2-1; 10 bases align to TRBD2. Trimming cost V 5 bases and J 5 bases; bases outside gene matches: 3. In germline, CDR1 is SGHVS, CDR2 FQNEAQ. The CDR3 has 14 amino acids. CDR3 region: CASSPSGRNNEQFF. The CDR3 DNA is TGTGCCAGCAGCCCTAGCGGGAGAAACAATGAGCAGTTCTTC. The whole variable domain, filled in from reference TRBV7-8 and TRBJ2-1, reads GAGVSQSPRYKVAKRGQDVALRCDPISGHVSLFWYQQALGQGPEFLTYFQNEAQLDKSGLPSDRFFAERPEGSVSTLKIQRTQQEDSAVYLCASSPSGRNNEQFFGPGTRLTVL.

The V call is TRBV9, the J call TRBJ2-7; D not certain. Germline CDR1 and CDR2: SGDLS and YYNGEE. Trimming pared 0 bases from V and 1 base from J, leaving 11 bases between. CDR3 length: 15 residues. Here the CDR3 reads CASSVAVLPSYEQYF. Written as DNA, the CDR3 is TGTGCCAGCAGCGTAGCTGTGCTTCCTTCCTACGAGCAGTACTTC. Full variable domain (rest looked up from reference TRBV9 and TRBJ2-7): DSGVTQTPKHLITATGQRVTLRCSPRSGDLSVYWYQQSLDQGLQFLIQYYNGEERAKGNILERFSAQQFPDLHSELNLSSLELGDSALYFCASSVAVLPSYEQYFGPGTRLTVT.

This rearrangement joins TRBV6-5 to TRBJ2-1; 12 bases map to TRBD2. This CDR3 comprises 16 residues. Germline V CDR1 and CDR2: MNHEY, SVGAGI. J lost 8 bases, V lost 4 bases, and 9 bases had no gene match. This CDR3 reads CASSFQTSGSKDEQFF. CDR3 nucleotide sequence: TGTGCCAGCAGTTTTCAGACTAGCGGGAGCAAGGATGAGCAGTTCTTC.

The V call is TRBV27, the J call TRBJ2-1; 14 bases are a match to TRBD2. From germline, CDR1 is MNHEY and CDR2 SMNVEV (reference sequence). J was trimmed by 13 bases and V by 6 bases; bases with no gene match: 11. This CDR3 contains 15 residues. CDR3 nucleotides: TGTGCCAGCAGCTCGGGACTAGCGGGAGTCACCTCCCAGTTCTTC. Its protein is CASSSGLAGVTSQFF.

The chain recombines TRBV7-2 with TRBJ2-1, with TRBD2 matching 10 bases. This CDR3 comprises 15 residues. The germline V gene encodes CDR1 SGHTA and CDR2 FQGNSA. The V gene end was trimmed by 9 bases and the J gene end by 9 bases; junction bases not matched to a gene: 14. For the CDR3, the DNA is TGTGCCAGTAAACCTAAGCGGGAGGGCCGCAGTGAGCAGTTCTTC. It specifies CASKPKREGRSEQFF.

The rearrangement uses TRBV5-4 and TRBJ1-1; a weak D match, TRBD1 (5 bases). This CDR3 has 16 residues. V dropped 4 bases and J dropped 1 base, with 17 bases sitting between them. Germline V gives CDR1 SGHNT, CDR2 YYREEE (reference sequence). The CDR3, as DNA: TGTGCCAGCAGCACCCCGACCCCCACAGGGAACACTGAAGCTTTCTTT. The encoded protein is CASSTPTPTGNTEAFF.

V and J are TRBV19 and TRBJ2-7; the match to TRBD1 covers 7 bases. This CDR3 has 14 residues. CDR1 is LNHDA, CDR2 SQIVND, per germline (reference sequence). Unmatched junction bases numbered 7, after V lost 5 bases and J lost 3 bases. CDR3 in DNA: TGTGCCAGTAGTGAACAGGGGTCCTTCTACGAGCAGTACTTC. It encodes CASSEQGSFYEQYF.

This clone was detected only a few times. The chain combines TRBV5-3 with TRBJ2-7; 8 bases map to TRBD1. TRBV5-3 is an ORF for which the function is uncertain. The CDR3 sequence is 15 residues long. V lost 4 bases, J lost 6 bases, and 12 bases stayed unmatched. The CDR3 nucleotides are TGTGCCAGAAGCCTTCGACAGGGGTACTCGGGCGAGCAGTACTTC. This sequence encodes CARSLRQGYSGEQYF.

This sequence joins TRBV6-6 and TRBJ1-5; tentative D call: TRBD1 (6 bases). The CDR3 spans 16 residues. V was pared by 7 bases and J by 1 base, with 17 bases between. The germline gives CDR1 MNHNY, CDR2 SVGAGI (reference sequence). The CDR3 coding sequence is TGTGCCAGCAATCACAGGGCGATCGGAAGCAATCAGCCCCAGCATTTT. As protein: CASNHRAIGSNQPQHF.

This rearrangement joins TRBV5-1 to TRBJ1-1, with a tentative D call TRBD1 (6 bases). Germline V gene lookup returns CDR1 SGHRS and CDR2 YFSETQ. The CDR3 has 15 residues. V was shortened by 4 bases and J by 1 base, with 14 bases between the two germline ends. The CDR3 loop is CASSPRGLENTEAFF. The CDR3 coding sequence is TGCGCCAGCAGCCCAAGGGGGTTAGAGAACACTGAAGCTTTCTTT.

This chain connects TRBV7-9 to TRBJ2-1, with TRBD2 matching 9 bases. With V trimmed by 2 bases and J by 15 bases, 5 bases remained unmatched. CDR1 is SEHNR and CDR2 is FQNEAQ in the germline V gene (reference sequence). The CDR3 is made up of 12 amino acids. The CDR3 DNA reads as TGTGCCAGCAGCTTATCCGGGACTAGCTGGTTCTTC. This sequence encodes CASSLSGTSWFF.